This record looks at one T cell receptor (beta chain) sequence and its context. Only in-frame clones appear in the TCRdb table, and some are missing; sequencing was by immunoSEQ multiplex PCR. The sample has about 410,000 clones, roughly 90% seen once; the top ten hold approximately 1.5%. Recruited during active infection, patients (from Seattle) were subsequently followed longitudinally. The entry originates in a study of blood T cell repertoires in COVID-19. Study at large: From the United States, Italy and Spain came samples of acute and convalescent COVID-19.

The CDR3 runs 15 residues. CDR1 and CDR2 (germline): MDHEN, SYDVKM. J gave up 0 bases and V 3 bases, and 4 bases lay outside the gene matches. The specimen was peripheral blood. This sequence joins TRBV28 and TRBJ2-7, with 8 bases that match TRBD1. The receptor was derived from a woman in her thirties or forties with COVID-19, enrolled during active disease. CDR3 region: CASSFPDRDSYEQYF. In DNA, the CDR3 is TGTGCCAGCAGTTTCCCGGACAGGGACTCCTACGAGCAGTACTTC.